This entry lists 11 T cell receptor beta chains sequenced from one sample in a study of blood T cell repertoires in COVID-19. Here immunoSEQ multiplex PCR was the method, and the copy in TCRdb shows in-frame clones only, minus some. The sample holds a few hundred thousand clones, roughly nine tenths seen once. Sequences were obtained from PBMCs or T cells enriched from blood (not recorded which). These receptors were collected from a woman aged 45 to 65 who had been exposed to COVID-19.

V is TRBV28 and J is TRBJ2-3; 7 bases agree with TRBD2. Germline CDR1 MDHEN, CDR2 SYDVKM. This CDR3 comprises 15 residues. V dropped 2 bases and J dropped 2; count of bases not matched to a gene: 4. The CDR3 is CASSLQRGNTDTQYF. In DNA, the CDR3 is TGTGCCAGCAGTTTACAGCGGGGAAACACAGATACGCAGTATTTT.

This clone was detected once. The J gene is TRBJ1-5, the V gene TRBV19; no clear D. The germline CDR1 and CDR2 sequences are LNHDA and SQIVND (reference sequence). The CDR3 totals 15 residues. Deletions cut 3 bases from V and 4 bases from J, with 13 bases between. The CDR3 DNA reads as TGTGCCAGTAGTATGACGGGCAGCGGAAATCAGCCCCAGCATTTT. Translated, it gives CASSMTGSGNQPQHF.

The chain has TRBV18 and TRBJ1-1; TRBD1 is a possible D gene (5 bases). The CDR3 has 13 residues. Per the germline V gene, CDR1 is KGHSH and CDR2 is LQKENI. The V end was cut by 3 bases, the J end by 7 bases, with 12 bases between. The CDR3 is CASSPGASLEAFF. For the CDR3, the DNA is TGTGCCAGCTCACCTGGGGCCAGCCTTGAAGCTTTCTTT.

This chain joins TRBV5-1 and TRBJ1-1; D unresolved. The V end was cut by 4 bases, the J end by 3 bases, with 16 bases between. CDR1 and CDR2 from the germline V gene are SGHRS and YFSETQ. This CDR3 spans 15 amino acids. This CDR3 is CASSQEDTGDTEAFF. CDR3 DNA sequence: TGCGCCAGCAGCCAAGAAGATACTGGAGACACTGAAGCTTTCTTT.

To note about this clone: This same CDR3 is encoded by further DNA sequences in the sample. The chain links TRBV18 to TRBJ1-1; TRBD1 matches at 9 bases. The CDR3 is 13 residues long. Losses at the gene ends were 3 bases for V and 5 bases for J; bases not matched to a gene: 1. Germline V lookup: CDR1 KGHSH, CDR2 LQKENI. DNA of the CDR3: TGTGCCAGCTCACCCGACAGGGGGACTGAAGCTTTCTTT. Its translation: CASSPDRGTEAFF. The variable domain in full, with the rest retrieved from reference TRBV18 and TRBJ1-1, is NAGVMQNPRHLVRRRGQEARLRCSPMKGHSHVYWYRQLPEEGLKFMVYLQKENIIDESGMPKERFSAEFPKEGPSILRIQQVVRGDSAAYFCASSPDRGTEAFFGQGTRLTVV.

This clone appeared a few times. The J gene is TRBJ2-7, the V gene TRBV7-9, with 9 bases matching TRBD2. The CDR3 covers 14 residues. Trimming took 2 bases from V and 6 from J; bases not matched to a gene: 5. The germline CDR1 and CDR2 sequences are SEHNR and FQNEAQ (reference sequence). The CDR3 DNA reads TGTGCCAGCAGCTTACCGGGACTAGCTCTCGAGCAGTACTTC. Encoded protein: CASSLPGLALEQYF.

The chain couples TRBV6-5 to TRBJ2-2; 11 bases are shared with TRBD1. The CDR3 spans 15 residues. CDR1 is MNHEY, CDR2 SVGAGI, per germline. J was trimmed by 6 bases and V by 6 bases; bases with no gene match: 6. This CDR3 reads CASRPDRGRSGELFF. The CDR3 nucleotides read TGTGCCAGCAGACCGGACAGGGGGCGTTCCGGGGAGCTGTTTTTT.

The chain joins TRBV19 to TRBJ1-1; 9 bases align to TRBD1. This CDR3 spans 15 amino acids. The germline CDR1 and CDR2 sequences are LNHDA and SQIVND (reference sequence). J gave up 1 base and V 4 bases, and 4 bases lay outside the gene matches. This chain's CDR3 is CASSNDRGGNTEAFF. CDR3 nucleotide sequence: TGTGCCAGTAGTAACGACAGGGGGGGGAACACTGAAGCTTTCTTT.

This chain uses TRBV7-9 with TRBJ1-2; D call uncertain. This CDR3 is built from 14 residues. Trimming removed 7 bases at V and 1 base at J, with 13 bases between. Per germline, CDR1 SEHNR and CDR2 FQNEAQ (reference sequence). The CDR3 DNA sequence: TGTGCCAGCATCCAAGGCGGGTTTAACTATGGCTACACCTTC. It codes for CASIQGGFNYGYTF.

The gene calls are TRBV27 and TRBJ1-6; D not certain. The CDR3 has 16 residues. Germline CDR1 and CDR2: MNHEY and SMNVEV (reference sequence). Trimming left V 0 bases short and J 5 bases short, with 11 bases between. This CDR3 reads CASSLSTGSHNSPLHF. In DNA form, the CDR3 reads TGTGCCAGCAGTTTATCGACGGGGTCCCATAATTCACCCCTCCACTTT.

V gene TRBV9 combines with J gene TRBJ2-1, with D tentatively TRBD2 (6 bases). Between the trimmed V and J ends, which lost 0 bases and 6 bases, there was a span of 10 bases. The CDR3 covers 14 residues. CDR1 is SGDLS, CDR2 YYNGEE, per germline. The CDR3 sequence: CASSVGLGLNEQFF. CDR3 nucleotides: TGTGCCAGCAGCGTAGGACTAGGGCTCAATGAGCAGTTCTTC.